Listed below are T cell receptor beta chains from one sample, sequenced in a study of PD-1 blockade in classical Hodgkin lymphoma. Produced via immunoSEQ multiplex PCR; TCRdb's table is partial and in-frame only. The sample gives 70,000 to 80,000 clones, about 92% of which show up once; more than 6.5% is in the top ten. This material consisted of peripheral blood mononuclear cells (PBMCs), taken at baseline. The receptors originated from a human donor with classical Hodgkin lymphoma. CDR3s include the opening cysteine and the closing phenylalanine or tryptophan. Each record gives: D gene, J gene, V gene, CDR3 protein. D genes are given only for firm matches.

d_gene: -
j_gene: TRBJ2-7
v_gene: TRBV7-9
CDR3aa: CASTTSIYEQYF

d_gene: -
j_gene: TRBJ2-7
v_gene: TRBV27
CDR3aa: CASSGQPSSYEQYF

d_gene: TRBD2
j_gene: TRBJ2-3
v_gene: TRBV19
CDR3aa: CASSTGLATISTDTQYF

d_gene: -
j_gene: TRBJ1-1
v_gene: TRBV4-1
CDR3aa: CASSQGEKTEAFF

d_gene: -
j_gene: TRBJ1-6
v_gene: TRBV7-9
CDR3aa: CASSLDNSPLHF

d_gene: -
j_gene: TRBJ1-2
v_gene: TRBV28
CDR3aa: CASSLRTAFWGYTF

d_gene: -
j_gene: TRBJ1-5
v_gene: TRBV4-1
CDR3aa: CASSQEEGIGNQPQHF

d_gene: -
j_gene: TRBJ2-6
v_gene: TRBV7-2
CDR3aa: CASSLVGCSGANVLTF

d_gene: TRBD2
j_gene: TRBJ2-1
v_gene: TRBV6-6
CDR3aa: CASGGTSGLRDEQFF

d_gene: TRBD2
j_gene: TRBJ2-6
v_gene: TRBV6-4
CDR3aa: CASSKAGGTSGANVLTF

d_gene: -
j_gene: TRBJ1-5
v_gene: TRBV5-6
CDR3aa: CASSLGGISNQPQHF

d_gene: -
j_gene: TRBJ2-1
v_gene: TRBV5-1
CDR3aa: CASSGKSSYNEQFF

d_gene: TRBD2
j_gene: TRBJ2-2
v_gene: TRBV9
CDR3aa: CASSVYGLAGVGGELFF

d_gene: -
j_gene: TRBJ1-1
v_gene: TRBV27
CDR3aa: CASSYYDYMNTEAFF

d_gene: -
j_gene: TRBJ1-1
v_gene: TRBV30
CDR3aa: CAWSGGEAFF

d_gene: -
j_gene: TRBJ2-5
v_gene: TRBV29-1
CDR3aa: CSVAGTAQETQYF

d_gene: -
j_gene: TRBJ2-7
v_gene: TRBV6-1
CDR3aa: CASSEAGVSGSYEQYF